This T cell receptor beta chain was captured by sequencing in a study of T cell repertoires in cytomegalovirus infection. The sample holds a few counts of this clonotype. The antigen remains unidentified. A single record per CDR3 protein comes from TCRdb applying MiXCR to the reads. The sample contains roughly 700,000 distinct CDR3 sequences, around 35% of which appear only once. The germline V and J ends were trimmed by 3 bases and 4 bases, with 16 bases remaining between them. Germline V lookup: CDR1 SGHNT, CDR2 YYREEE (reference sequence). The CDR3 is made up of 16 amino acids. The V gene is TRBV5-4, the J gene TRBJ1-4; D is unclear. The receptor was derived from a human donor in good health (CMV status not recorded). Some clones in this sample may be carry-over from other donors' samples. The specimen was cultured PBMCs, collected from culture after CMV antigen stimulation. In DNA form, the CDR3 reads TGTGCCAGCAGCTCCGTCTCTGACGGCCATAATGAAAAACTGTTTTTT. Translating gives CASSSVSDGHNEKLFF.